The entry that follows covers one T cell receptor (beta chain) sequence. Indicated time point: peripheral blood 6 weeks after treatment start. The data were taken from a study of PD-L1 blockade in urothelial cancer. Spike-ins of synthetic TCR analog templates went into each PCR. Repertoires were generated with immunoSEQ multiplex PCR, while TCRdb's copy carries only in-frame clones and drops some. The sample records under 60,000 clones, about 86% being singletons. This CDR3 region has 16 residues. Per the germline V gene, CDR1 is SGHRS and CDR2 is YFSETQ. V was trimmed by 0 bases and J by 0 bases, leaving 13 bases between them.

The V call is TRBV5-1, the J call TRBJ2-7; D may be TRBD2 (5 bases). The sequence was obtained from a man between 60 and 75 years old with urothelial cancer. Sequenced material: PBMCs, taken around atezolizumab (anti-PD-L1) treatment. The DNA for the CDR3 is TGCGCCAGCAGCTTGGGCAACCAAGGGAGCTCCTACGAGCAGTACTTC. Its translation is CASSLGNQGSSYEQYF. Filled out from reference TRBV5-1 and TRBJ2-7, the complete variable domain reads KAGVTQTPRYLIKTRGQQVTLSCSPISGHRSVSWYQQTPGQGLQFLFEYFSETQRNKGNFPGRFSGRQFSNSRSEMNVSTLELGDSALYLCASSLGNQGSSYEQYFGPGTRLTVT.